Presented here are 7 T cell receptor beta chains from one specimen sequenced in a study of blood T cell repertoires in COVID-19. Here immunoSEQ multiplex PCR was the method, and the copy in TCRdb shows in-frame clones only, minus some. Of some 530,000 clones listed, roughly 88% are singletons. Sequenced: peripheral blood. These receptors came from a human donor in a cohort sampled during active COVID-19.

The chain has TRBV27 and TRBJ2-7, with TRBD1 matching 7 bases. The CDR3 runs to 14 residues. V was pared by 6 bases and J by 4 bases, with 9 bases of the junction left unmatched. In germline, CDR1 is MNHEY, CDR2 SMNVEV (reference sequence). CDR3 bases: TGTGCCAGCAGCCTTGGCTCGACAGGGTACGAGCAGTACTTC. Translation gives CASSLGSTGYEQYF.

The rearrangement uses TRBV4-2 and TRBJ2-3; TRBD1 matches 7 bases. The CDR3 is made up of 16 amino acids. V was clipped by 2 bases and J by 6 bases; unmatched bases: 11. In germline, CDR1 is LGHNA, CDR2 YNFKEQ. The CDR3 DNA sequence: TGTGCCAGCAGCCAAATGGGGGACAGCCCTTTTGATACGCAGTATTTT. Translated, it gives CASSQMGDSPFDTQYF.

This rearrangement joins TRBV28 to TRBJ2-1; 13 bases fit TRBD2. This CDR3 contains 15 residues. CDR1 and CDR2 (germline): MDHEN, SYDVKM. Trimming removed 6 bases from V and 5 bases from J; junction bases left unmatched: 4. CDR3 in DNA: TGTGCCAGCAGCCAAACTAGCGGGGGGGACAATGAGCAGTTCTTC. It specifies CASSQTSGGDNEQFF.

V usage is TRBV12-3 or TRBV12-4 and J usage is TRBJ1-5, with D unclear. Deletions cut 2 bases from V and 4 bases from J, with 6 bases between. CDR3 length: 13 residues. In DNA, the CDR3 is TGTGCCAGCAGTTTACGGGAGAATCAGCCCCAGCATTTT. It is translated as CASSLRENQPQHF.

This clone was seen a few times. The chain employs TRBV28 and TRBJ1-2; TRBD1 agrees at 7 bases. V dropped 5 bases and J dropped 4; count of bases not matched to a gene: 4. The V gene's germline CDR1 is MDHEN and CDR2 SYDVKM. The CDR3 sequence is 13 residues long. The CDR3 protein is CASSTGASYGYTF. The CDR3 DNA reads as TGTGCCAGCAGTACAGGGGCCAGCTATGGCTACACCTTC.

CDR3 loop: CASSFPSAGNYGYTF. As DNA, the CDR3 is TGTGCCAGCAGTTTCCCTAGCGCCGGTAACTATGGCTACACCTTC. The J gene is TRBJ1-2, the V gene TRBV6-5; no definite D call. Between the trimmed V and J ends, which lost 4 bases and 1 base, there was a span of 13 bases. CDR3 length equals 15 residues. The V gene's germline CDR1 is MNHEY and CDR2 SVGAGI.

The gene calls are TRBV5-1 and TRBJ1-6; a possible D gene is TRBD1 (5 bases). CDR1 and CDR2 from the germline V gene are SGHRS and YFSETQ. The V gene lost 8 bases and the J gene lost 8 bases, with 11 bases spanning the gap. The CDR3 length is 12 residues. The CDR3 spells CASNGGDSPLHF. CDR3 nucleotide sequence: TGCGCCAGTAATGGGGGGGATTCACCCCTCCACTTT.